Below are 8 T cell receptor beta chains sequenced from a single sample in a study of blood T cell repertoires in COVID-19. Assay used: immunoSEQ multiplex PCR; TCRdb lists only in-frame clones, some missing. Among 75,000 or so clones listed, 88% were seen once. Sequenced input: peripheral blood. The receptors derive from an older man with acute or convalescent COVID-19.

This chain joins TRBV6-5 and TRBJ2-7; D possibly corresponds to TRBD2 (6 bases). From germline, CDR1 is MNHEY and CDR2 SVGAGI. V shed 2 bases and J shed 1 base, with 12 bases lying between them. There are 15 residues in the CDR3. CDR3 protein: CASSYDAGRSYEQYF. The CDR3 region has the DNA TGTGCCAGCAGTTACGACGCGGGACGGTCCTACGAGCAGTACTTC.

The chain couples TRBV24-1 to TRBJ1-1; the D gene is possibly TRBD1 (6 bases). The germline V gene has CDR1 KGHDR and CDR2 SFDVKD. V was trimmed by 7 bases and J by 1 base, leaving 15 bases between them. The CDR3 loop spans 15 amino acids. In DNA, the CDR3 is TGTGCCACCAGGAGCCCACAGGGTGGGAACACTGAAGCTTTCTTT. Protein sequence: CATRSPQGGNTEAFF.

The chain joins TRBV12-3 or TRBV12-4 to TRBJ1-2; TRBD1 is a possible D gene (5 bases). V lost 3 bases and J 4 bases, leaving 9 bases between the germline ends. This CDR3 region has 13 residues. CDR3 loop: CASSLQGPYGYTF. CDR3 bases: TGTGCCAGCAGTTTGCAGGGTCCCTATGGCTACACCTTC.

J is TRBJ2-1 and V is TRBV11-2; D may be TRBD1 (6 bases). Germline V CDR1 and CDR2: SGHAT, FQNNGV. The CDR3 has 15 residues. Trimming left V 5 bases short and J 10 bases short, with 21 bases between. DNA of the CDR3: TGTGCCAGCAGCCCTGCGAGGACGACAGGCGGGGAGCAGTTCTTC. This encodes CASSPARTTGGEQFF.

The chain links TRBV14 to TRBJ2-7; TRBD1 matches at 8 bases. The germline V gene has CDR1 SGHDN and CDR2 FVKESK. V was pared by 3 bases and J by 2 bases, with 6 bases of the junction left unmatched. The CDR3 covers 15 residues. CDR3 sequence: CASSQSGQAPYEQYF. CDR3 nucleotide sequence: TGTGCCAGCAGCCAGTCGGGACAGGCCCCCTACGAGCAGTACTTC.

The CDR3 DNA sequence: TGTGCCAGCAGCTTGGGAGAGAAAGAGACCCAGTACTTC. Its translation is CASSLGEKETQYF. V is TRBV7-9 and J is TRBJ2-5, with D possibly matching TRBD2 (5 bases). V lost 3 bases, J lost 3 bases, and 8 bases lay in between. This CDR3 is built from 13 residues. CDR1 is SEHNR and CDR2 is FQNEAQ in the germline V gene (reference sequence).

V gene TRBV18 combines with J gene TRBJ1-6; D unresolved. The germline gives CDR1 KGHSH, CDR2 LQKENI. CDR3 length equals 15 residues. Trimming pared 3 bases from V and 0 bases from J, leaving 6 bases between. For the CDR3, the DNA is TGTGCCAGCTCACCCGAGAGCTCCTATAATTCACCCCTCCACTTT. It translates to CASSPESSYNSPLHF.

The CDR3, as DNA: TGTGCCAGCAGTCGCCGGGACAAAGCTGGCTACACCTTC. It is translated as CASSRRDKAGYTF. The rearrangement uses TRBV12-3 or TRBV12-4 and TRBJ1-2; D perhaps matches TRBD1 (6 bases). V lost 5 bases and J lost 7, with 14 bases in between. CDR3 size: 13 residues.